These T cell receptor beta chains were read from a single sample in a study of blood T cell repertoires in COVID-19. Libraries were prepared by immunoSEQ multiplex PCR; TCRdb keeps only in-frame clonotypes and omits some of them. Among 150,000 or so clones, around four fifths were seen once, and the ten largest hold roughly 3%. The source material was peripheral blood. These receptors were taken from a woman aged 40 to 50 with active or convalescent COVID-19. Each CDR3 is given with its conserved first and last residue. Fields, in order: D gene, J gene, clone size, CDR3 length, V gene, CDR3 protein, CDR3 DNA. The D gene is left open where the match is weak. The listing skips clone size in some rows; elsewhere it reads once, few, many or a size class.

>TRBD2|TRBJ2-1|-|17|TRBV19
CASSTRFSGSSYNEQFF
TGTGCCAGTAGTACACGGTTTAGCGGGAGTTCCTACAATGAGCAGTTCTTC
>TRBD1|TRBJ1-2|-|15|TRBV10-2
CASSNQLQGAYGYTF
TGCGCCAGCAGTAACCAATTACAGGGGGCCTATGGCTACACCTTC
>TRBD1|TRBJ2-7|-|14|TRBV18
CASSPRTGVYEQYF
TGTGCCAGCTCCCCTCGGACAGGGGTTTACGAGCAGTACTTC
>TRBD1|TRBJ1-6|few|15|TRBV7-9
CASSTRQGGNSPLHF
TGTGCCAGCAGCACCCGACAGGGGGGGAATTCACCCCTCCACTTT
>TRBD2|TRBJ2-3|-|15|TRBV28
CASSIAGGATDTQYF
TGTGCCAGCAGTATAGCGGGGGGCGCGACAGATACGCAGTATTTT
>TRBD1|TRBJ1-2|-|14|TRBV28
CASSQGQGWYGYTF
TGTGCCAGCAGCCAGGGACAGGGGTGGTATGGCTACACCTTC
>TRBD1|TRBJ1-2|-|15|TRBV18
CASSLTGGSDYGYTF
TGTGCCAGCTCACTGACAGGGGGCTCGGATTATGGCTACACCTTC
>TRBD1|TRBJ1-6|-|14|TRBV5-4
CASSLSTGGSPLHF
TGTGCCAGCAGCTTGTCGACAGGGGGATCACCCCTCCACTTT
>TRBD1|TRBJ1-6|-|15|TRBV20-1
CSASSMGQDPLPLHF
TGCAGTGCTAGTTCTATGGGACAGGATCCCTTACCCCTCCACTTT
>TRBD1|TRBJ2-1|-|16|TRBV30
CAWRATGTVNYNEQFF
TGTGCCTGGAGGGCAACCGGGACAGTGAACTACAATGAGCAGTTCTTC
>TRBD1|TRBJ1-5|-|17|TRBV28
CASIYRDRGWSNQPQHF
TGTGCCAGCATTTACCGGGACAGGGGTTGGAGCAATCAGCCCCAGCATTTT
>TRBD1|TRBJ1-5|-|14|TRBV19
CASRPTGDNQPQHF
TGTGCCAGTAGGCCGACAGGGGACAATCAGCCCCAGCATTTT
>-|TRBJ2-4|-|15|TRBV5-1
CASSLAEPSRNIQYF
TGCGCCAGCAGCTTGGCAGAGCCCTCGAGGAACATTCAGTACTTC
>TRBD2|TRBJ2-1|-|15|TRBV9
CASSVLAGGPDEQFF
TGTGCCAGCAGCGTCTTAGCGGGGGGGCCGGATGAGCAGTTCTTC
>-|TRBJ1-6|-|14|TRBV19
CASRGLDSNSPLHF
TGTGCCAGTAGGGGTTTGGACAGTAATTCACCCCTCCACTTT
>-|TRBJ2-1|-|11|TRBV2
CAREEVPGQFF
TGTGCCAGGGAGGAGGTCCCAGGGCAGTTCTTC
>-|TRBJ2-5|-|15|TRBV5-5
CASSLREIRGWTQYF
TGTGCCAGCAGCCTCAGGGAAATAAGGGGATGGACCCAGTACTTC
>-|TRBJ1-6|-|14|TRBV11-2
CASSLSTGDSPLHF
TGTGCCAGCAGCTTGTCTACAGGCGATTCACCCCTCCACTTT
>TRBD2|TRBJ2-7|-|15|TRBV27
CASSFRDSGRAGQYF
TGTGCCAGCAGTTTTAGAGATAGCGGGAGGGCCGGGCAGTACTTC
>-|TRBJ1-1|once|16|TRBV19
CASSSPQGRLNTEAFF
TGTGCCAGTAGTTCACCCCAGGGTCGTTTGAACACTGAAGCTTTCTTT
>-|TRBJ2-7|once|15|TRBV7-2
CASSPGLRSSYEQYF
TGTGCCAGCAGCCCCGGACTCCGGAGCTCCTACGAGCAGTACTTC
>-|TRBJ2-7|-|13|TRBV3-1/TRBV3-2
CASSRDRFYEQYF
TGTGCCAGCAGCCGCGACAGATTCTACGAGCAGTACTTC
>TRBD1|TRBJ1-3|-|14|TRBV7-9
CASMTGSSGNTIYF
TGTGCCAGCATGACAGGGAGCTCTGGAAACACCATATATTTT
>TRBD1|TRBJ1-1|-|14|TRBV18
CASSPLTGGTEAFF
TGTGCCAGCTCACCACTGACAGGGGGCACTGAAGCTTTCTTT
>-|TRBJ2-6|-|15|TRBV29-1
CSVVARFSGANVLTF
TGCAGCGTTGTGGCCAGATTCTCTGGGGCCAACGTCCTGACTTTC
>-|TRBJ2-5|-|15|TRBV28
CASSLVTGKMETQYF
TGTGCCAGCAGTTTGGTAACAGGGAAAATGGAGACCCAGTACTTC
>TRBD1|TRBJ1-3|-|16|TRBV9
CASSVPSDRAGNTIYF
TGTGCCAGCAGCGTTCCCTCAGACAGGGCGGGAAACACCATATATTTT
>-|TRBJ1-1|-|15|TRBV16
CASSQSGGAGTEAFF
TGTGCCAGCAGCCAATCGGGGGGAGCAGGCACTGAAGCTTTCTTT
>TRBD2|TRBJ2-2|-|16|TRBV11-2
CASSLVSGRATGELFF
TGTGCCAGCAGCTTAGTTAGCGGGAGGGCCACCGGGGAGCTGTTTTTT
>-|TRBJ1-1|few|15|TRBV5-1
CASSSSGALNTEAFF
TGCGCCAGCAGCTCCTCAGGGGCCCTGAACACTGAAGCTTTCTTT
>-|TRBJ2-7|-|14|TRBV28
CASRTRDSSYEQYF
TGTGCCAGCAGGACCCGGGACTCGTCCTACGAGCAGTACTTC
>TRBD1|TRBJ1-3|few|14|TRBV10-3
CAISQTGSGNTIYF
TGTGCCATCAGCCAGACAGGGTCTGGAAACACCATATATTTT
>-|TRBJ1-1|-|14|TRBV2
CASSESRQGTEAFF
TGTGCCAGCAGTGAATCTCGGCAGGGCACTGAAGCTTTCTTT
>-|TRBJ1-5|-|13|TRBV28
CASWQEGNQPQHF
TGTGCCAGCTGGCAGGAGGGTAATCAGCCCCAGCATTTT
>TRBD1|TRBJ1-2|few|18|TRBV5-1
CASSPETGGATRGGGYTF
TGCGCCAGCAGCCCCGAGACAGGGGGCGCTACTAGGGGTGGCGGCTACACCTTC
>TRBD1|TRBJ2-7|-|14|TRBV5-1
CASSLRTGSYEQYF
TGCGCCAGCAGCTTGAGGACAGGCTCCTACGAGCAGTACTTC
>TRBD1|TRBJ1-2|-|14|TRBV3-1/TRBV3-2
CASSQGQGAIGYTF
TGTGCCAGCAGCCAGGGACAGGGGGCTATTGGCTACACCTTC
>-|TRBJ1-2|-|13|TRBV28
CASRQQVNYGYTF
TGTGCCAGCAGGCAACAGGTTAACTATGGCTACACCTTC
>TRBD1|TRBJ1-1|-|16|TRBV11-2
CASSVRHPGQGPEAFF
TGTGCCAGCAGCGTCCGGCACCCGGGACAGGGGCCTGAAGCTTTCTTT
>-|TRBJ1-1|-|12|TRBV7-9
CASSETEVQAFF
TGTGCCAGCAGCGAGACAGAGGTTCAGGCTTTCTTT
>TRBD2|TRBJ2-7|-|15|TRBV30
CAWSSSGGLSYEQYF
TGTGCCTGGAGTTCTAGCGGGGGCCTCTCCTACGAGCAGTACTTC
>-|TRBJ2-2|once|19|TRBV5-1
CASSLGPNTGFEVRRELFF
TGCGCCAGCAGCTTGGGCCCTAATACAGGGTTCGAAGTCCGAAGGGAGCTGTTTTTT
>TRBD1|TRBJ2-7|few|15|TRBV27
CASSLSGTGGYEQYF
TGTGCCAGCAGTTTATCAGGGACAGGGGGGTACGAGCAGTACTTC
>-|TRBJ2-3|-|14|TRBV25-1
CASSEGGSTDTQYF
TGTGCCAGCAGTGAAGGAGGATCCACAGATACGCAGTATTTT
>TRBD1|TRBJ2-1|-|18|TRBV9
CASSVESFLGQGTNEQFF
TGTGCCAGCAGCGTAGAAAGTTTCCTCGGACAGGGGACCAATGAGCAGTTCTTC
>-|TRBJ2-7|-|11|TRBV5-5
CASSLVIEQYF
TGTGCCAGCAGCTTGGTCATCGAGCAGTACTTC
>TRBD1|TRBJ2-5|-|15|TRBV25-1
CASSEPRTGGATQYF
TGTGCCAGCAGTGAACCCCGGACAGGGGGGGCGACCCAGTACTTC
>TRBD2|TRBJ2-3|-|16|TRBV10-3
CAISDELAGVWDTQYF
TGTGCCATCAGTGATGAGCTAGCGGGTGTCTGGGATACGCAGTATTTT
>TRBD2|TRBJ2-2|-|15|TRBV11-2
CASSLAGGVTGELFF
TGTGCCAGCAGCTTAGCCGGGGGGGTCACCGGGGAGCTGTTTTTT
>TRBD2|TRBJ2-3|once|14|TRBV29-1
CSGGDYRATDTQYF
TGCAGCGGGGGGGACTATCGGGCGACAGATACGCAGTATTTT
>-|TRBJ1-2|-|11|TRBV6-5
CASSDSYGYTF
TGTGCCAGCAGCGACAGCTATGGCTACACCTTC
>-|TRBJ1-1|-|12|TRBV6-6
CASSKGGTEAFF
TGTGCCAGCAGCAAAGGGGGCACTGAAGCTTTCTTT
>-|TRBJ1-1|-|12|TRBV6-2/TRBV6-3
CASSEAPTKAFF
TGTGCCAGCAGTGAGGCGCCGACCAAAGCTTTCTTT
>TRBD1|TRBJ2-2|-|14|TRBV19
CASSDRGETGELFF
TGTGCCAGTAGCGACAGGGGGGAAACCGGGGAGCTGTTTTTT
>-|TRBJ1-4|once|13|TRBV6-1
CASSQVQGEKLFF
TGTGCCAGCAGTCAGGTTCAGGGTGAAAAACTGTTTTTT
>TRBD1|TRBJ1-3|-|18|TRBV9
CASSAQPTGTGNGNTIYF
TGTGCCAGCAGCGCCCAACCAACCGGGACAGGTAATGGAAACACCATATATTTT
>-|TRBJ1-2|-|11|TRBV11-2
CASSQDSPLTF
TGTGCCAGCAGTCAAGACAGTCCTCTAACCTTC
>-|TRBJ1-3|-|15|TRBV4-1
CASSQDAGYGNTIYF
TGCGCCAGCAGCCAAGATGCGGGGTATGGAAACACCATATATTTT
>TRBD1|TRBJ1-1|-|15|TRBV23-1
CASSQATGGRAEAFF
TGCGCCAGCAGTCAAGCAACAGGGGGTCGGGCTGAAGCTTTCTTT
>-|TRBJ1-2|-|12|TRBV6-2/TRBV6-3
CASSYSTDGYTF
TGTGCCAGCAGTTACTCGACAGACGGCTACACCTTC